This note documents a single T cell receptor beta chain sequence. The source of the sample is a study of blood T cell repertoires in COVID-19. Across the whole study: Whether acute or convalescent, the COVID-19 samples came from the United States, Italy and Spain. T cells, B-cell-depleted T cells, or PBMCs supplied cDNA or gDNA.

Original data processing: Counts of nucleated cells, estimated from reference gene primer amplification, were obtained. Libraries were prepared by immunoSEQ multiplex PCR; TCRdb keeps only in-frame clonotypes and omits some of them. V and J calls and clone size are as listed in that table; D and trimming were resolved from the DNA. The data hold over 250,000 clones, with about 85% observed a single time. The CDR3 is made up of 14 amino acids. CDR1 and CDR2 (germline): SGHVS, FQNEAQ. With 6 bases removed from V and 3 bases from J, the gap between germline ends came to 15 bases. This chain joins TRBV7-8 and TRBJ2-7; perhaps TRBD2 as D (6 bases). The source is a human donor in a cohort sampled during active COVID-19. Sequencing was carried out using peripheral blood. The CDR3: CASRPTSRIYEQYF. As DNA, the CDR3 is TGTGCCAGCAGGCCGACTAGTCGGATCTACGAGCAGTACTTC.